This T cell receptor beta chain was found in a study of CD8 T cells in ankylosing spondylitis. Study-wide results and caveats: The clones that were linked to disease were reported to be significantly enriched in matched synovial fluid samples from ankylosing spondylitis patients. What appeared characteristic of ankylosing spondylitis blood was a TCR beta motif of about eight highly homologous variants. In reactive arthritis synovial fluid and blood, some motif variants had been reported before.

Notes on this clonotype: Antigen unknown.

Quantitative 5'-RACE with molecular barcodes was used to make the TCR beta libraries. TCRdb ran MiXCR on the 5' RACE reads and lists one entry per CDR3 protein. The table includes roughly 470,000 distinct CDR3 sequences, roughly 26% detected once. Germline-derived CDR1 and CDR2 are SGHTA and FQGNSA. The CDR3 loop spans 16 amino acids. V shed 3 bases and J shed 5 bases, with 14 bases lying between them. This TCR came from a male donor with ankylosing spondylitis. The chain carries TRBV7-2 and TRBJ1-6; TRBD1 might be the D (6 bases). What was sequenced was blood, either unsorted or a sorted T cell fraction (not recorded which). The DNA for the CDR3 is TGTGCCAGCAGCTTCTCCGGACAGACCGATAATTCACCCCTCCACTTT. This gives the protein CASSFSGQTDNSPLHF.